What follows are 23 T cell receptor beta chains derived from one specimen sequenced in a study of blood T cell repertoires in COVID-19. Here immunoSEQ multiplex PCR was the method, and the copy in TCRdb shows in-frame clones only, minus some. The table shows 470,000 or so clones, with roughly 89% occurring only once. Input material: peripheral blood. The receptors derive from a woman in her 30s with acute or convalescent COVID-19.

The rearrangement links TRBV21-1 to TRBJ1-1; TRBD1 reflects the table's D call only, with no check against the DNA. TRBV21-1 is classified as a pseudogene. The CDR3 contains 12 residues. The CDR3 reads CASSKTGPEAFF. CDR3 DNA sequence: TGTGCCAGCAGCAAAACAGGGCCTGAAGCTTTCTTT.

Worth noting for this clone: The same CDR3 can be traced to other DNA sequences in this sample. The rearrangement links TRBV12-3 or TRBV12-4 to TRBJ2-7; no firm D call. This CDR3 has 11 amino acids. V was trimmed by 4 bases and J by 3 bases, leaving 4 bases between them. The CDR3 sequence: CASSSGYEQYF. Written as DNA, the CDR3 is TGTGCCAGCAGTTCAGGCTACGAGCAGTACTTC.

This chain links TRBV2 with TRBJ2-3; 9 bases are a match to TRBD1. CDR3 length equals 15 residues. Germline CDR1 reads SNHLY; CDR2 reads FYNNEI. With 7 bases clipped from V and 2 bases from J, the junction kept 7 bases outside the gene matches. The CDR3 region is CASTRTGDITDTQYF. The CDR3 DNA follows: TGTGCCAGCACGAGGACAGGGGACATCACAGATACGCAGTATTTT.

The rearrangement links TRBV6-6 to TRBJ1-1; tentative D call: TRBD1 (6 bases). V lost 6 bases to trimming and J lost 1 base, with 9 bases between them. This CDR3 is 13 amino acids long. Germline CDR1 MNHNY, CDR2 SVGAGI (reference sequence). The CDR3 DNA reads TGTGCCAGCAGGGTGGGACAGAACACTGAAGCTTTCTTT. Translation gives CASRVGQNTEAFF.

This chain uses TRBV7-5 with TRBJ2-5; the table's D call, TRBD1, has no DNA check behind it. TRBV7-5 is assigned pseudogene status. CDR3 length: 14 amino acids. The CDR3 region has the DNA TGTGTCAGAAGCTTAGTTTCAGAACAAGAGACCCAGTACTTC. Translating it yields CVRSLVSEQETQYF.

The chain uses TRBV5-1 and TRBJ2-3; 10 bases map to TRBD1. The CDR3 is 16 amino acids. The germline CDR1 and CDR2 sequences are SGHRS and YFSETQ. J lost 4 bases, V lost 1 base, and 6 bases had no gene match. This CDR3 is CASSLMTGGASDTQYF. CDR3 nucleotide sequence: TGCGCCAGCAGCTTGATGACAGGGGGCGCATCAGATACGCAGTATTTT. The full variable domain, its missing parts supplied by reference TRBV5-1 and TRBJ2-3, is KAGVTQTPRYLIKTRGQQVTLSCSPISGHRSVSWYQQTPGQGLQFLFEYFSETQRNKGNFPGRFSGRQFSNSRSEMNVSTLELGDSALYLCASSLMTGGASDTQYFGPGTRLTVL.

J is TRBJ2-7 and V is TRBV4-1; 11 bases line up with TRBD1. V dropped 3 bases and J dropped 7; count of bases not matched to a gene: 8. The CDR3 consists of 15 residues. Germline V gene sequence: CDR1 MGHRA, CDR2 YSYEKL. In DNA form, the CDR3 reads TGCGCCAGCAGCCAGGGACAGGGGGACCCGGGGGAGCAGTACTTC. Protein sequence: CASSQGQGDPGEQYF.

This clone was seen only a few times. Written as DNA, the CDR3 is TGCGCCAGCAGCCCCGGACAGGGGAGTGGCTACACCTTC. This encodes CASSPGQGSGYTF. The rearrangement uses TRBV5-1 and TRBJ1-2, with TRBD1 matching 9 bases. Germline V gene data show CDR1 as SGHRS and CDR2 as YFSETQ. The length of the CDR3 is 13 residues. With 4 bases clipped from V and 7 bases from J, the junction kept 5 bases outside the gene matches.

V is TRBV28 and J is TRBJ2-7; no clear D gene. Germline assignment: CDR1 MDHEN and CDR2 SYDVKM. The CDR3 totals 16 residues. Trimming removed 7 bases at V and 0 bases at J, with 19 bases between. DNA of the CDR3: TGTGCCAGCACCACCCGAGGAGTTGGTGGCTCCTACGAGCAGTACTTC. As protein: CASTTRGVGGSYEQYF.

The chain carries TRBV2 and TRBJ2-2, with D perhaps matching TRBD2 (6 bases). There are 14 residues in the CDR3. CDR1 SNHLY and CDR2 FYNNEI come from the germline V gene. V lost 8 bases and J lost 6, with 16 bases in between. CDR3 sequence: CASSGTFMPGELFF. For the CDR3, the DNA is TGTGCCAGCTCTGGGACTTTTATGCCCGGGGAGCTGTTTTTT.

About this clone itself: The same CDR3 arises from other DNA sequences in this sample as well. The V gene is TRBV19, the J gene TRBJ2-1; no clear D gene. The germline V gene has CDR1 LNHDA and CDR2 SQIVND (reference sequence). The CDR3 has 13 residues. The ends were cut back, 0 bases at V and 4 bases at J, with 4 bases in the middle. CDR3 coding DNA: TGTGCCAGTAGTATAGACAGTTACAATGAGCAGTTCTTC. Its protein is CASSIDSYNEQFF.

The chain carries TRBV2 and TRBJ2-7; D might be TRBD2 (5 bases). V was cut by 4 bases and J by 2 bases, with 15 bases left in between. This CDR3 is built from 15 residues. Germline CDR1 and CDR2: SNHLY and FYNNEI. This CDR3 reads CASSAPGREAYEQYF. CDR3 nucleotides: TGTGCCAGCAGTGCCCCCGGACGGGAAGCCTACGAGCAGTACTTC.

V usage is TRBV4-2 and J usage is TRBJ1-1, with TRBD1 matching 7 bases. The CDR3 contains 17 residues. Trimming removed 3 bases from V and 5 bases from J; junction bases left unmatched: 15. Germline loops: CDR1 LGHNA, CDR2 YNFKEQ. DNA for the CDR3: TGTGCCAGCAGCCATACGGCTAGGGGGCGCCTTGAGACTGAAGCTTTCTTT. As protein: CASSHTARGRLETEAFF.

The chain is built from TRBV2 and TRBJ1-5; 7 bases are a match to TRBD1. The junction had 5 bases not matched to a gene; V was cut back by 0 bases and J by 0 bases. The germline gives CDR1 SNHLY, CDR2 FYNNEI. The CDR3 has 17 amino acids. The CDR3 region is CASSEAPDRASNQPQHF. In DNA form, the CDR3 reads TGTGCCAGCAGTGAAGCGCCAGACAGGGCTAGCAATCAGCCCCAGCATTTT.

The chain uses TRBV11-2 and TRBJ1-6, with D perhaps matching TRBD1 (5 bases). CDR3 length equals 15 residues. V dropped 4 bases and J dropped 5 bases, with 12 bases sitting between them. Germline values: CDR1 SGHAT, CDR2 FQNNGV. The DNA of the CDR3 is TGTGCCAGCAGCTGGGGGGGACGCGATAATTCACCCCTCCACTTT. Protein sequence: CASSWGGRDNSPLHF.

The chain has TRBV5-6 and TRBJ1-2; 7 nucleotides align to TRBD1. J was trimmed by 8 bases and V by 5 bases; bases with no gene match: 15. Germline lookup yields CDR1 SGHDT and CDR2 YYEEEE. The CDR3 has 15 residues. The CDR3 bases are TGTGCCAGCAGGCTACGAATCTCTACAGGGGTCGGCTACACCTTC. Translated, it gives CASRLRISTGVGYTF.

This clone showed up just once. The chain couples TRBV9 to TRBJ2-5; 11 positions agree with TRBD2. Losses at the gene ends were 3 bases for V and 1 base for J; bases not matched to a gene: 11. CDR1 is SGDLS and CDR2 is YYNGEE in the germline V gene. CDR3 length: 18 amino acids. In DNA, the CDR3 is TGTGCCAGCAGCGCCTCAAAACTAGCGGGGGCCCGCCAAGAGACCCAGTACTTC. It translates to CASSASKLAGARQETQYF. Looking up the rest from reference TRBV9 and TRBJ2-5 gives the full variable domain: DSGVTQTPKHLITATGQRVTLRCSPRSGDLSVYWYQQSLDQGLQFLIQYYNGEERAKGNILERFSAQQFPDLHSELNLSSLELGDSALYFCASSASKLAGARQETQYFGPGTRLLVL.

As to this clone: Distinct nucleotide sequences in the sample also encode this CDR3. The rearrangement links TRBV27 to TRBJ2-5; 8 nucleotides align to TRBD2. From germline, CDR1 is MNHEY and CDR2 SMNVEV (reference sequence). CDR3 length: 15 amino acids. V shed 0 bases and J 4 bases; nucleotides not matched to a gene: 4. The CDR3: CASSLSTGGGETQYF. In DNA form, the CDR3 reads TGTGCCAGCAGTTTATCGACCGGGGGGGGAGAGACCCAGTACTTC.

The chain has TRBV7-2 and TRBJ2-7, with D perhaps matching TRBD1 (6 bases). Looked up from germline, CDR1 is SGHTA and CDR2 is FQGNSA. The V and J ends lost 5 bases and 5 bases respectively, with 22 bases between them. The CDR3 runs to 16 residues. The CDR3 coding sequence is TGTGCCAGCAGCCCCAACCCGGGACATAGCAGGAACGAGCAGTACTTC. Its protein is CASSPNPGHSRNEQYF.

This chain links TRBV25-1 with TRBJ2-7; 7 bases match TRBD1. Germline V gives CDR1 MGHDK, CDR2 SYGVNS. This CDR3 contains 15 residues. V gave up 4 bases and J gave up 0 bases; unmatched junction bases: 6. CDR3 nucleotides: TGTGCCAGCAGTGCTGGACAGGAACACTCCTACGAGCAGTACTTC. Translated, it gives CASSAGQEHSYEQYF.

The genes are TRBV3-1 (or the pseudogene TRBV3-2) and TRBJ1-6, with 7 positions matching TRBD1. Germline loops: CDR1 LGHDT, CDR2 YNNKEL (reference sequence). The CDR3 runs 17 residues. The V gene end was trimmed by 6 bases and the J gene end by 0 bases; junction bases not matched to a gene: 8. CDR3 protein: CASSHQDRSSYNSPLHF. In DNA form, the CDR3 reads TGTGCCAGCAGTCATCAGGACAGGAGCTCCTATAATTCACCCCTCCACTTT.

The V call is TRBV6-4, the J call TRBJ2-3; D is unclear. The germline V and J ends were trimmed by 8 bases and 2 bases, with 14 bases remaining between them. Per the germline V gene, CDR1 is MRHNA and CDR2 is SNTAGT. The CDR3 has 14 amino acids. The CDR3 here is CASSRRHNTDTQYF. In nucleotides, the CDR3 is TGTGCCAGCTCCAGAAGACACAACACAGATACGCAGTATTTT.

The V and J genes are TRBV11-2 and TRBJ1-2; 8 positions agree with TRBD1. CDR3 size: 15 residues. V dropped 5 bases and J dropped 5; count of bases not matched to a gene: 10. The germline V gene has CDR1 SGHAT and CDR2 FQNNGV. The CDR3 region is CASSVRHDRGYGYTF. CDR3 sequence (DNA): TGTGCCAGCAGCGTCAGGCACGACAGGGGTTATGGCTACACCTTC. The full variable domain, with the rest looked up from reference TRBV11-2 and TRBJ1-2, is EAGVAQSPRYKIIEKRQSVAFWCNPISGHATLYWYQQILGQGPKLLIQFQNNGVVDDSQLPKDRFSAERLKGVDSTLKIQPAKLEDSAVYLCASSVRHDRGYGYTFGSGTRLTVV.